This entry features one TCR beta chain sequence. Its antigen remains unidentified. One junction end disagrees with the germline gene, perhaps due to a read error. The sample originates from a study of cytomegalovirus exposure and HLA in healthy donors. General study results and limits: CMV serostatus was the only immune exposure information that was available. Productive status was seen about 90% or about 30% of the time for most TCR beta V segments in an earlier analysis. Further analysis, carried out later, found HLA-associated TCR beta chains more clonally expanded than equally common other chains.

Primers for the PCR totalled 60 Vbeta and 13 Jbeta. Sequencing used immunoSEQ multiplex PCR; TCRdb keeps in-frame clones, though not all of them. The profile shows 150,000 to 250,000 clones, 82% of them singletons. Sequences were obtained from PBMCs. This receptor was identified in a boy aged 2-15 years in good health and CMV-seronegative.

CDR3 protein: CASSLGLAGDTQYF. CDR3 nucleotides: TGTGCCAGCAGTTTGGGGCTAGCCGGAGATACGCAGTATTTT. V and J are TRBV5-4 and TRBJ2-3; TRBD1 or TRBD2 may be the D gene (5 bases each). Germline CDR1 reads SGHNT; CDR2 reads YYREEE (reference sequence). The CDR3 consists of 14 residues. The whole variable domain, filled in from reference TRBV5-4 and TRBJ2-3, reads ETGVTQSPTHLIKTRGQQVTLRCSSQSGHNTVSWYQQALGQGPQFIFQYYREEENGRGNFPPRFSGLQFPNYSSELNVNALELDDSALYLCASSLGLAGDTQYFGPGTRLTVL.